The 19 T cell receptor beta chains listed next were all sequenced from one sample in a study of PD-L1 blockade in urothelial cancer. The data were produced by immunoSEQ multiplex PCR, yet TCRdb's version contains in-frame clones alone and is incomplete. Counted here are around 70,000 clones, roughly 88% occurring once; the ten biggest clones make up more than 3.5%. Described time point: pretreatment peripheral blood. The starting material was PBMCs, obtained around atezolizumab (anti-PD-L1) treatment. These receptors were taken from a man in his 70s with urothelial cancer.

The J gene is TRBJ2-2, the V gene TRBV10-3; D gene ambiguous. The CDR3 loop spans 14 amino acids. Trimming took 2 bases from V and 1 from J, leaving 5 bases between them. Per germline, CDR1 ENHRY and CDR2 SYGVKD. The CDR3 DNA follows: TGTGCCATCAGTGAGACGGGGAACACCGGGGAGCTGTTTTTT. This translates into CAISETGNTGELFF.

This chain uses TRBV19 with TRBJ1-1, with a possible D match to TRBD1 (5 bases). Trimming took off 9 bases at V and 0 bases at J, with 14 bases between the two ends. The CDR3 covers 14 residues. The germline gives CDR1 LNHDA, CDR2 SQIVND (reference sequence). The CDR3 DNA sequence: TGTGCCAGCCGACAGCCTCTTCTGAACACTGAAGCTTTCTTT. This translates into CASRQPLLNTEAFF. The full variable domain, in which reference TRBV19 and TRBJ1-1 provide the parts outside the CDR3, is DGGITQSPKYLFRKEGQNVTLSCEQNLNHDAMYWYRQDPGQGLRLIYYSQIVNDFQKGDIAEGYSVSREKKESFPLTVTSAQKNPTAFYLCASRQPLLNTEAFFGQGTRLTVV.

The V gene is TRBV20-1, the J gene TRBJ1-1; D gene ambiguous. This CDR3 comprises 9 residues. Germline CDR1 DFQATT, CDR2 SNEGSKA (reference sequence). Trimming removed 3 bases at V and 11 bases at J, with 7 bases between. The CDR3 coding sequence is TGCAGTGCTAGCCCCGGGGCTTTCTTT. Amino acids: CSASPGAFF.

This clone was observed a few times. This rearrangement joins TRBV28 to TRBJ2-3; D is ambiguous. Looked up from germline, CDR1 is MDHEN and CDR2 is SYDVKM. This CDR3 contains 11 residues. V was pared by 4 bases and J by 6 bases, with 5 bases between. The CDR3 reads CASSSRDTQYF. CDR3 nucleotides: TGTGCCAGCAGTTCTAGGGATACGCAGTATTTT.

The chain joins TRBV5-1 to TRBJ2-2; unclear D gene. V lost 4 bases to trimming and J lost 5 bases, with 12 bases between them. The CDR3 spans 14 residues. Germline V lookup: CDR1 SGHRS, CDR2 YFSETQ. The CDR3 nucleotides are TGCGCCAGCAGCCTATTCGCACGAACCGGGGAGCTGTTTTTT. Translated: CASSLFARTGELFF. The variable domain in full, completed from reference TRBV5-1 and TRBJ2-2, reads KAGVTQTPRYLIKTRGQQVTLSCSPISGHRSVSWYQQTPGQGLQFLFEYFSETQRNKGNFPGRFSGRQFSNSRSEMNVSTLELGDSALYLCASSLFARTGELFFGEGSRLTVL.

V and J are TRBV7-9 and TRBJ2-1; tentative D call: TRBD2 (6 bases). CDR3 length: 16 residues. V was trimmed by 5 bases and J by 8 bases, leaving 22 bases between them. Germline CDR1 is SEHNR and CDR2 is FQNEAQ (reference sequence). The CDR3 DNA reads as TGTGCCAGCAGCCCCCTTTCTCCTACGGGAGTATATGAGCAGTTCTTC. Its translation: CASSPLSPTGVYEQFF.

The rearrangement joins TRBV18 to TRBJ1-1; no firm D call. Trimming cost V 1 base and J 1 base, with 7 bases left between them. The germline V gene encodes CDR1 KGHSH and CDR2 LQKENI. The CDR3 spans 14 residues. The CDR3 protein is CASSPQGANTEAFF. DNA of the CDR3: TGTGCCAGCTCACCACAGGGAGCGAACACTGAAGCTTTCTTT. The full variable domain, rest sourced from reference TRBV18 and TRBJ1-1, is NAGVMQNPRHLVRRRGQEARLRCSPMKGHSHVYWYRQLPEEGLKFMVYLQKENIIDESGMPKERFSAEFPKEGPSILRIQQVVRGDSAAYFCASSPQGANTEAFFGQGTRLTVV.

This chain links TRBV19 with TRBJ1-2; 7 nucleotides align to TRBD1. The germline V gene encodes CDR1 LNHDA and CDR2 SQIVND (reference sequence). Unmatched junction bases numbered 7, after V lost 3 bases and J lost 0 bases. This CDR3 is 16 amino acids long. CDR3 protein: CASSIKSGTANYGYTF. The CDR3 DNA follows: TGTGCCAGTAGTATCAAGTCGGGGACAGCTAACTATGGCTACACCTTC.

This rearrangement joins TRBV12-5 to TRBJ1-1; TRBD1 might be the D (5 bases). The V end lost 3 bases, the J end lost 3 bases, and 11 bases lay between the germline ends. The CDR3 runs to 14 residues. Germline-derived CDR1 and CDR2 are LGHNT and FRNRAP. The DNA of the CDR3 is TGTGCTAGTGGTTTTCAGGGAGGATACACTGAAGCTTTCTTT. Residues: CASGFQGGYTEAFF.

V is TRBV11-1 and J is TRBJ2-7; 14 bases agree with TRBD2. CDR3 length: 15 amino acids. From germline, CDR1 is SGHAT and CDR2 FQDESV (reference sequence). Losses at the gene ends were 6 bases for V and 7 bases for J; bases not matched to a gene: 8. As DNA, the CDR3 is TGTGCCAGCAGTCTCCCGGGACTAGCGGGAGCGGAGCAGTACTTC. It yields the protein CASSLPGLAGAEQYF.

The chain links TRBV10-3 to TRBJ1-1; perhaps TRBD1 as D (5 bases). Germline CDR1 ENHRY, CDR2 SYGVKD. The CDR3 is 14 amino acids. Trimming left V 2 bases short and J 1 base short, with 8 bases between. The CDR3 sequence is CAISEGASNTEAFF. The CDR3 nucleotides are TGTGCCATCAGTGAGGGGGCCTCGAACACTGAAGCTTTCTTT.

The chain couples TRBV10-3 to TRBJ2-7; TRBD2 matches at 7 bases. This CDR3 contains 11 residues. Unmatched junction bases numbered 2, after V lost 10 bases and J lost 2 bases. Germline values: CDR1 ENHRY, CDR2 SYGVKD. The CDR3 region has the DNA TGTGCCACCGGACTAGCCTACGAGCAGTACTTC. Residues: CATGLAYEQYF.

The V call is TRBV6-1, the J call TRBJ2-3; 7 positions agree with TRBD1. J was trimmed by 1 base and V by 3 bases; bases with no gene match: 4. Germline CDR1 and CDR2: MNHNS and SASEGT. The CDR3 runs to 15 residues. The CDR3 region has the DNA TGTGCCAGCAGTGATAGGGACAGAGGCACAGATACGCAGTATTTT. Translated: CASSDRDRGTDTQYF.

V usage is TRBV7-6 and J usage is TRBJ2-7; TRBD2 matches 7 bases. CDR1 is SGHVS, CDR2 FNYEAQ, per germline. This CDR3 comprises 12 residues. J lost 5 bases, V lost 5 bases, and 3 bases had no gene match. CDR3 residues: CASSLTSDEQYF. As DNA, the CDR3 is TGTGCCAGCAGCCTTACTAGCGACGAGCAGTACTTC.

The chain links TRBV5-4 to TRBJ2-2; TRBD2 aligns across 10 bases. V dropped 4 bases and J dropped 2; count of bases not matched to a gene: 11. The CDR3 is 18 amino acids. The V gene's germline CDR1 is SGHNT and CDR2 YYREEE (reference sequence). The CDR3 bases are TGTGCCAGCAGCCCTTTGCGGGCTAGCGGGGGCAACACCGGGGAGCTGTTTTTT. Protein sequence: CASSPLRASGGNTGELFF.

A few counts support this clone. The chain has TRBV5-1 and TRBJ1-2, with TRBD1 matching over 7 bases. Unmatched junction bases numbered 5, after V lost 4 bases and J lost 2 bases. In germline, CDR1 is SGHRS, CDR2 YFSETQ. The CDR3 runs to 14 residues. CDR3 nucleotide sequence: TGCGCCAGCAGCGAAAGGACAGGCAACTATGGCTACACCTTC. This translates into CASSERTGNYGYTF.

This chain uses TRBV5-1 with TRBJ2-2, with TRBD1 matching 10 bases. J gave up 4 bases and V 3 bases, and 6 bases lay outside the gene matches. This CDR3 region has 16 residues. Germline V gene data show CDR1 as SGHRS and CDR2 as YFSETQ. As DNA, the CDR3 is TGCGCCAGCAGCTCGTTGGGACAGGGGAGCACCGGGGAGCTGTTTTTT. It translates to CASSSLGQGSTGELFF.

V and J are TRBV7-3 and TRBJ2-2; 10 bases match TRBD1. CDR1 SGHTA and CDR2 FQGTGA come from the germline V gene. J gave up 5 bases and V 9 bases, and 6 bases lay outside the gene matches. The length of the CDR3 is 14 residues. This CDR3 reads CASRRGQGTGELFF. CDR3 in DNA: TGTGCCAGTCGCAGGGGACAGGGGACCGGGGAGCTGTTTTTT.

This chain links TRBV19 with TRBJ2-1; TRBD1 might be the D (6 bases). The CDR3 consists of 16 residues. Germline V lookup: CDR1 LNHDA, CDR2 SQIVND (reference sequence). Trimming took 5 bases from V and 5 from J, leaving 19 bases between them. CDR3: CASSAIGGVMNNEQFF. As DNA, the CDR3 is TGTGCCAGTAGTGCCATAGGGGGAGTGATGAACAATGAGCAGTTCTTC. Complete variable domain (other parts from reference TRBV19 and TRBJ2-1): DGGITQSPKYLFRKEGQNVTLSCEQNLNHDAMYWYRQDPGQGLRLIYYSQIVNDFQKGDIAEGYSVSREKKESFPLTVTSAQKNPTAFYLCASSAIGGVMNNEQFFGPGTRLTVL.